This T cell receptor beta chain was sequenced during a study of response to subunit inactivated influenza vaccine (dated by TCRdb to between 2017 and 2018). About the full investigation: Deep quantitative profiling of the T cell receptor repertoire was used in the study to follow responses to a trivalent subunit inactivated influenza vaccine.

In this sample, this clonotype turned up a few times. What antigen it recognizes has not been identified. Base qualities are not provided; no much larger clone lies one nucleotide away. From the germline V gene, CDR1 is MGHRA and CDR2 is YSYEKL. The CDR3 numbers 14 residues from cysteine through phenylalanine. Kept here is only the CDR3 DNA, which spans 42 bases and is read in frame from base 1. V sheds 4 bases and J sheds 4 bases, leaving 14 bases between their ends. General study outcomes and caveats: According to the authors, only a limited number of new T cells may be recruited by each seasonal influenza vaccination.

To prepare the library, RT-PCR was applied. The instrument was an Illumina HiSeq 2500. Using fastp trimming at Q25 and MiXCR clonotype assembly, TCRdb reanalyzed the public sequencing data and kept in-frame beta chains. Entries that share a CDR3 protein sequence are merged under the most common genes and DNA. The sample profile shows under 550,000 distinct CDR3 sequences; approximately 7.1% of them were found once. The ten largest make up 10% to 15% of the sample. Sequenced material: PBMCs from blood, taken 23 months after vaccination. This sequence was found in a man between 50 and 69 years old who received an inactivated influenza vaccine. Donor details come from another sample of the same person, matched by shared clones. The V and J genes are TRBV4-1 and TRBJ2-7; the D gene is possibly TRBD1 or TRBD2, each agreeing over 6 bases. The DNA is TGCGCCAGCAGCCCCTACGGGGGCGGGTACGAGCAGTACTTC. Translated, it gives CASSPYGGGYEQYF.